This TCR beta chain was observed in a study of identical twins. The CDR3 spans 14 residues. Germline V gene lookup returns CDR1 MNHEY and CDR2 SMNVEV (reference sequence). The V end was cut by 6 bases, the J end by 6 bases, with 18 bases between. This clonotype was counted between two and nine times. A single record per CDR3 protein comes from TCRdb applying MiXCR to the 5' RACE reads. The sample has 690,000 or so distinct CDR3 sequences, around 6% seen once. The receptor comes from a young man in good health. This chain links TRBV27 with TRBJ2-7; D is possibly TRBD1 (7 bases). The specimen was naive T cells sorted from blood. CDR3 region: CASSLGSGGSEQYF. DNA of the CDR3: TGTGCCAGCAGCCTAGGGTCAGGGGGGTCCGAGCAGTACTTC.